Below are 21 T cell receptor beta chains sequenced from a single sample in a study of blood T cells in healthy people across ages. For the second PCR, which ran for roughly 7 to 11 cycles, a sample-barcoded 5' primer and a J-beta primer mix were used. MiXCR was run by TCRdb on the 5' RACE reads, yielding one entry per CDR3 protein. The data show more than 600,000 distinct CDR3 sequences, about 25% seen once. These data also formed part of another study, on T cells of mothers and their children.

The sequenced material came from blood. These receptor sequences come from a boy under 18 in good health.

The CDR3 reads CSAFPRVADTDTQYF. CDR3 bases: TGCAGTGCTTTCCCTAGGGTAGCGGACACAGATACGCAGTATTTT. This chain uses TRBV20-1 with TRBJ2-3; TRBD2 is a possible D gene (6 bases). V dropped 5 bases and J dropped 2 bases, with 17 bases sitting between them. Per germline, CDR1 DFQATT and CDR2 SNEGSKA (reference sequence). CDR3 length: 15 residues.

This clonotype was counted only a few times. The chain combines TRBV7-9 with TRBJ2-1, with D perhaps matching TRBD1 (6 bases). CDR1 is SEHNR, CDR2 FQNEAQ, per germline (reference sequence). The V gene lost 6 bases and the J gene lost 11 bases, with 14 bases spanning the gap. The CDR3 contains 12 residues. The CDR3 sequence is CASSQTGPQQFF. CDR3 nucleotide sequence: TGTGCCAGCAGTCAGACAGGCCCCCAGCAGTTCTTC. The full variable domain, in which reference TRBV7-9 and TRBJ2-1 provide the parts outside the CDR3, is DTGVSQNPRHKITKRGQNVTFRCDPISEHNRLYWYRQTLGQGPEFLTYFQNEAQLEKSRLLSDRFSAERPKGSFSTLEIQRTEQGDSAMYLCASSQTGPQQFFGPGTRLTVL.

This clonotype was detected only a few times. This sequence joins TRBV20-1 and TRBJ2-5; D call uncertain. The end of the DNA aligns better with TRBJ2-7, so the J call may be wrong. Germline loops: CDR1 DFQATT, CDR2 SNEGSKA (reference sequence). The CDR3 has 13 residues. The DNA of the CDR3 is TGCAGTGCAAAAGTCGACACATTCTACGAGCAGTACTTC. Translation: CSAKVDTFYEQYF.

The rearrangement uses TRBV11-1 and TRBJ1-1; D is ambiguous. Germline CDR1 and CDR2: SGHAT and FQDESV (reference sequence). Trimming pared 3 bases from V and 11 bases from J, leaving 10 bases between. The CDR3 is 11 residues long. For the CDR3, the DNA is TGTGCCAGCAGCTTGGACGGAGGGGCTTTCTTT. Translated, it gives CASSLDGGAFF.

This sequence joins TRBV20-1 and TRBJ2-1, with 11 bases aligning to TRBD2. The CDR3 totals 14 residues. V dropped 6 bases and J dropped 4; count of bases not matched to a gene: 5. The germline CDR1 and CDR2 sequences are DFQATT and SNEGSKA (reference sequence). CDR3 sequence (DNA): TGCAGTGCGATAGCGGGGGGGCTGTACAATGAGCAGTTCTTC. Translating it yields CSAIAGGLYNEQFF.

The table lists this clonotype with a count of one. The chain uses TRBV20-1 and TRBJ2-5; TRBD2 is a possible D gene (6 bases). Germline V CDR1 and CDR2: DFQATT, SNEGSKA (reference sequence). This CDR3 has 14 residues. Between the trimmed V and J ends, which lost 4 bases and 2 bases, there was a span of 14 bases. CDR3 nucleotides: TGCAGTGCTAACCGGGGACTTTTACAAGAGACCCAGTACTTC. Translating gives CSANRGLLQETQYF.

V usage is TRBV29-1 and J usage is TRBJ2-1, with D uncertain. From germline, CDR1 is SQVTM and CDR2 ANQGSEA. CDR3 length equals 14 residues. V dropped 4 bases and J dropped 0 bases, with 10 bases sitting between them. The CDR3 region has the DNA TGCAGCGTTGTGGCGCCTAGCTCCTACAATGAGCAGTTCTTC. This encodes CSVVAPSSYNEQFF.

J is TRBJ2-7 and V is TRBV27; 10 bases agree with TRBD1. The V and J ends lost 4 bases and 3 bases, in that order; junction bases with no gene match: 3. The germline gives CDR1 MNHEY, CDR2 SMNVEV (reference sequence). There are 14 residues in the CDR3. This CDR3 reads CASSSTGGGYEQYF. DNA for the CDR3: TGTGCCAGCAGTTCGACAGGGGGCGGCTACGAGCAGTACTTC.

The chain uses TRBV20-1 and TRBJ2-5; D not certain. The end of the DNA is better explained by TRBJ2-7, so the J call may be wrong. The CDR3 sequence is 14 residues long. Germline CDR1 and CDR2: DFQATT and SNEGSKA (reference sequence). The CDR3 DNA is TGCAGTGCTAGAGATATGTGGAATTCCTACGAGCAGTACTTC. Its translation is CSARDMWNSYEQYF.

This clonotype was seen a few times. The chain has TRBV28 and TRBJ1-2; 8 bases are shared with TRBD1. Germline-derived CDR1 and CDR2 are MDHEN and SYDVKM. With 4 bases clipped from V and 3 bases from J, the junction kept 7 bases outside the gene matches. The CDR3 runs 15 residues. CDR3 sequence (DNA): TGTGCCAGCAGTTCCCCCCAGGGGGCCCACTATGGCTACACCTTC. Translated, it gives CASSSPQGAHYGYTF.

In this sample, this clonotype turned up a few times. This sequence joins TRBV5-1 and TRBJ2-5; maybe TRBD1 (5 bases). Germline V CDR1 and CDR2: SGHRS, YFSETQ. V shed 0 bases and J shed 6 bases, with 15 bases lying between them. The length of the CDR3 is 15 residues. CDR3 DNA: TGCGCCAGCAGCTTGGGGGGCAGGGCCGCGAAGACCCAGTACTTC. Translation gives CASSLGGRAAKTQYF.

The CDR3 loop reads CASSSPSGGYYGYTF. The CDR3 nucleotides are TGTGCCAGCAGTTCTCCCAGTGGGGGGTACTATGGCTACACCTTC. The chain uses TRBV12-3 or TRBV12-4 and TRBJ1-2; TRBD1 is a possible D gene (5 bases). Trimming took 4 bases from V and 3 from J, leaving 15 bases between them. This CDR3 has 15 amino acids.

V is TRBV3-1 and J is TRBJ1-1; TRBD1 matches 10 bases. V was pared by 3 bases and J by 3 bases, with 4 bases of the junction left unmatched. CDR1 and CDR2 from the germline V gene are LGHDT and YNNKEL (reference sequence). The CDR3 is 15 residues long. Here the CDR3 reads CASSQGDRGYTEAFF. CDR3 DNA sequence: TGTGCCAGCAGCCAGGGGGACAGGGGATACACTGAAGCTTTCTTT.

This chain joins TRBV6-5 and TRBJ2-7; D gene unclear. The V gene's germline CDR1 is MNHEY and CDR2 SVGAGI. There are 13 residues in the CDR3. Trimming took off 6 bases at V and 4 bases at J, with 13 bases between the two ends. The CDR3 region is CASSLQSGYEQYF. The CDR3, as DNA: TGTGCCAGCAGCCTCCAGTCAGGTTACGAGCAGTACTTC.

This clonotype appeared a few times. The J gene is TRBJ1-2, the V gene TRBV28; 8 nucleotides line up with TRBD1. Germline trimming cut 8 bases from V and 7 bases from J; bases unmatched to any gene: 18. The CDR3 spans 16 residues. The germline CDR1 and CDR2 sequences are MDHEN and SYDVKM. The CDR3 DNA reads as TGTGCCAGCGAAACTGCTTATTACAGGGGGAAGGCTGGCTACACCTTC. Translation: CASETAYYRGKAGYTF.

This chain links TRBV7-2 with TRBJ2-5; possibly TRBD2 for D (6 bases). Per germline, CDR1 SGHTA and CDR2 FQGNSA. The CDR3 runs 15 residues. The germline V and J ends were trimmed by 0 bases and 11 bases, with 19 bases remaining between them. CDR3 nucleotide sequence: TGTGCCAGCAGCTTAGCGATCACGGGTTCTCGGGAGCAGTACTTC. Its translation: CASSLAITGSREQYF.

This clonotype came up a few times. The CDR3 here is CSVMGSDPTNEKLFF. The CDR3 nucleotides are TGCAGCGTCATGGGGTCCGATCCAACTAATGAAAAACTGTTTTTT. V and J are TRBV29-1 and TRBJ1-4; D is ambiguous. Germline V gene lookup returns CDR1 SQVTM and CDR2 ANQGSEA. Trimming cost V 6 bases and J 0 bases, with 14 bases left between them. The CDR3 is 15 residues long.

This sequence joins TRBV9 and TRBJ1-1; D is uncertain. CDR3 length: 14 residues. CDR1 SGDLS and CDR2 YYNGEE come from the germline V gene. Between the trimmed V and J ends, which lost 4 bases and 4 bases, there was a span of 14 bases. The CDR3 DNA reads TGTGCCAGCAGCCCCCGTGGTAGGTTCACTGAAGCTTTCTTT. Translation gives CASSPRGRFTEAFF.

This chain joins TRBV4-2 and TRBJ1-2; 9 bases line up with TRBD1. The CDR3 loop spans 15 amino acids. V shed 4 bases, J shed 5 bases, and the junction held 8 bases outside the gene matches. Germline CDR1 LGHNA, CDR2 YNFKEQ. CDR3: CASSPPGTGIYGYTF. The CDR3 DNA reads TGTGCCAGCAGCCCCCCCGGGACAGGGATATATGGCTACACCTTC.

This clonotype was recorded a few times. The rearrangement uses TRBV25-1 and TRBJ2-5; 9 nucleotides align to TRBD1. Matching the DNA end better, TRBJ2-7 makes the J call doubtful. The CDR3 sequence is 14 residues long. Germline assignment: CDR1 MGHDK and CDR2 SYGVNS. DNA for the CDR3: TGTGCCAGCAGTGCGGGGACAGGGTACGGCGAGCAGTACTTC. It codes for CASSAGTGYGEQYF.

The sample holds one count of this clonotype. One junction end disagrees with the germline gene, perhaps due to a read error. This chain connects TRBV7-9 to TRBJ1-1, with 7 bases identical to TRBD1. CDR3 length equals 15 residues. Germline-derived CDR1 and CDR2 are SEHNR and FQNEAQ (reference sequence). CDR3 in amino acids: CASSVNRGFDTEASF. For the CDR3, the DNA is TGTGCCAGCAGCGTAAACAGGGGATTCGACACTGAAGCTTCCTTT.